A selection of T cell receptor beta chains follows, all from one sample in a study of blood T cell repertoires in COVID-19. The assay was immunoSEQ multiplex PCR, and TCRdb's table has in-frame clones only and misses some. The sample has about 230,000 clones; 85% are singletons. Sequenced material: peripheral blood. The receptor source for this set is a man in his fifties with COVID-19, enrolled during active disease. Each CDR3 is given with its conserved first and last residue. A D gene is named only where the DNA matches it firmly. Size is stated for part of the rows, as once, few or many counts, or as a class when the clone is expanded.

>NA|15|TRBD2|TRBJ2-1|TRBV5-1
TGCGCCAGCAGCTTGTTAGCGGGGCGATACAATGAGCAGTTCTTC
CASSLLAGRYNEQFF
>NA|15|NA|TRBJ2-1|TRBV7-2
TGTGCCAGCAGCTTGGGGCGGGGTTCCTACAATGAGCAGTTCTTC
CASSLGRGSYNEQFF
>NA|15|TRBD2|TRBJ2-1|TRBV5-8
TGTGCCAGCAGCTTAAGACTAGCGGGGGGTAATGAGCAGTTCTTC
CASSLRLAGGNEQFF
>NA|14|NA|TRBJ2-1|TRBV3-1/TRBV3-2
TGTGCCAGCAGCCAGGGGAGCTCCTACAATGAGCAGTTCTTC
CASSQGSSYNEQFF
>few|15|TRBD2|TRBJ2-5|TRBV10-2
TGCGCCAGCAGTTCGACTAGCGGGGGGATCGAGACCCAGTACTTC
CASSSTSGGIETQYF
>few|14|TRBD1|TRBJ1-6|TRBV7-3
TGTGCCAGCAACACCGGGACAGGGGCATCACCCCTCCACTTT
CASNTGTGASPLHF
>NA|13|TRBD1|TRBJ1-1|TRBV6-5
TGTGCCAGCAAATCGACAGGGGTTACTGAAGCTTTCTTT
CASKSTGVTEAFF
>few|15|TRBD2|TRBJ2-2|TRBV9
TGTGCCAGCTGCCGGACTAGCGGGGCCACCGGGGAGCTGTTTTTT
CASCRTSGATGELFF
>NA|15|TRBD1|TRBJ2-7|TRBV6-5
TGTGCCAGCAGTTTAAGACAGGGCCGCTCCTACGAGCAGTACTTC
CASSLRQGRSYEQYF
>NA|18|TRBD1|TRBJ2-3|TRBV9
TGTGCCAGCAGCGTAGTGGCGGGACAGGGGGGTGTGGGAGATACGCAGTATTTT
CASSVVAGQGGVGDTQYF
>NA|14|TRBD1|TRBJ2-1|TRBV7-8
TGTGCCAGCAGACCAAGGACAGGGTTTAATGAGCAGTTCTTC
CASRPRTGFNEQFF
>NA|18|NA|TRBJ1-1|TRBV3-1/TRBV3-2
TGTGCCAGCAGCCAAATAAAACCGGAGTGGATCATGAACACTGAAGCTTTCTTT
CASSQIKPEWIMNTEAFF
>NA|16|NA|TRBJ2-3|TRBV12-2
TGTGCAAGTCGCTTTAAATGGGACAGGGGTACAGATACGCAGTATTTT
CASRFKWDRGTDTQYF
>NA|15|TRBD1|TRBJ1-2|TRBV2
TGTGCCAGCAGTGAAAGGGGGGACAGTCTCTATGGCTACACCTTC
CASSERGDSLYGYTF
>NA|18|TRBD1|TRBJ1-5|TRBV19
TGTGCCAGTAGTACCCGACGGGGGGGACAGGGAGGGAATCAGCCCCAGCATTTT
CASSTRRGGQGGNQPQHF
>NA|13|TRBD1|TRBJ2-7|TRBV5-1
TGCGCCAGCAGCCTCCGGGACAGTTACGAGCAGTACTTC
CASSLRDSYEQYF
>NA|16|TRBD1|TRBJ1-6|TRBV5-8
TGTGCCAGCAGCCCAGGACCGGACAGGGCTTCTTCACCCCTCCACTTT
CASSPGPDRASSPLHF
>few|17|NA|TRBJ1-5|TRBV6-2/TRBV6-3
TGTGCCAGCAGTCTCCCGTCGCGCGGGAAGGGCGATCAGCCCCAGCATTTT
CASSLPSRGKGDQPQHF
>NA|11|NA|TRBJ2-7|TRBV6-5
TGTGCCAGCCGAGAGGGCTCCGAGCAGTACTTC
CASREGSEQYF
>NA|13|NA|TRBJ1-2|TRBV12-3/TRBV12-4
TGTGCCAGCAGTCCAACAGGGACCTATGGCTACACCTTC
CASSPTGTYGYTF
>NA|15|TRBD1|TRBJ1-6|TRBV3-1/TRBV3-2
TGTGCCAGCAACGAACAGGGGGCGAGGGGTTCACCCCTCCACTTT
CASNEQGARGSPLHF
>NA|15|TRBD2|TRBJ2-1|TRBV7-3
TGTGCCAGCAGCTCGCGGGGGGGCCCCTACAATGAGCAGTTCTTC
CASSSRGGPYNEQFF
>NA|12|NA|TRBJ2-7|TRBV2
TGTGCCAGCAGTAGACAAACCTACGAGCAGTACTTC
CASSRQTYEQYF
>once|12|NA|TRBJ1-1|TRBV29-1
TGCAGCGTGGGACCCGATCGGGGGGAAGCTTTCTTT
CSVGPDRGEAFF
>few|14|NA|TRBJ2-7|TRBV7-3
TGTGCCAGCAGCTTAACGGGGGGCTCCTACGAGCAGTACTTC
CASSLTGGSYEQYF
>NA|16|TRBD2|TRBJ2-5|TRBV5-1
TGCGCCAGCAGCTACCAGACTAGCCCTCCGGGGGAGACCCAGTACTTC
CASSYQTSPPGETQYF
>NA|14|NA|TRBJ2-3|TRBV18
TGTGCCAGCTCAGGGTCCGGGACAAGAGATACGCAGTATTTT
CASSGSGTRDTQYF
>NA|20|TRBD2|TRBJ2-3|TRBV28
TGTGCCAGCAGATCTACTTGGTGGACTAGCGGGGGGGAGGGAGGAGATACGCAGTATTTT
CASRSTWWTSGGEGGDTQYF
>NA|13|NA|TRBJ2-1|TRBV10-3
TGTGCCATCCAGGGCCCCCCGACATGGGAGCAGTTCTTC
CAIQGPPTWEQFF
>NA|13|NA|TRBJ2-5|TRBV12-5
TGTGCTAGTGGTTTGGGGACAATAGAGACCCAGTACTTC
CASGLGTIETQYF
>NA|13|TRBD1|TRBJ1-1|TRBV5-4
TGTGCCAGCCGAGACAGGGGGAACACTGAAGCTTTCTTT
CASRDRGNTEAFF
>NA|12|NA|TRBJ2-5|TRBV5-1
TGCGCCAGCAGCTGGCCGGGTGAGACCCAGTACTTC
CASSWPGETQYF
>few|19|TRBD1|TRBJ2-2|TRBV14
TGTGCCAGCAGCCAAGATCCCCTAGGACAGGGACAAAGGCTCGGGGAGCTGTTTTTT
CASSQDPLGQGQRLGELFF
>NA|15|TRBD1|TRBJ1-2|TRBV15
TGTGCCACCAGCAGAGAGATGACAGGGGTGCGAGGCTACACCTTC
CATSREMTGVRGYTF
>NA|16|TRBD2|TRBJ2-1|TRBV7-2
TGTGCCAGCAGCTTGAGCGGGGGGGTCTCCTACAATGAGCAGTTCTTC
CASSLSGGVSYNEQFF
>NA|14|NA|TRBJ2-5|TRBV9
TGTGCCAGCAGCGTATCAGGACAGCAAGAGACCCAGTACTTC
CASSVSGQQETQYF
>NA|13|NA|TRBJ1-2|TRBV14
TGTGCCAGCAGCCGGGCCGAGGGCTATGGCTACACCTTC
CASSRAEGYGYTF
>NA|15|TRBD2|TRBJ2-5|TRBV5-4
TGTGCCACCAAAGGGACTACTCAGTACCAAGAGACCCAGTACTTC
CATKGTTQYQETQYF
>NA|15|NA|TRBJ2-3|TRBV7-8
TGTGCCAGCAGCTTAGGTGGCAGGGGCACAGATACGCAGTATTTT
CASSLGGRGTDTQYF
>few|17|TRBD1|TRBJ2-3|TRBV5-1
TGCGCCAGCAGCTTGGGGCCCAGGACAGGGGTTACAGATACGCAGTATTTT
CASSLGPRTGVTDTQYF
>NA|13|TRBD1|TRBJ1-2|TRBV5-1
TGCGCCAGCAGCTTTGACAGGGGGCAAGGCTACACCTTC
CASSFDRGQGYTF
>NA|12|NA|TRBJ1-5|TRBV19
TGTGCCAGCGGGGAGATAAATCAGCCCCAGCATTTT
CASGEINQPQHF
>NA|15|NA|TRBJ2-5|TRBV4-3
TGCGCCAGCAGCCAAGGGAGGTCACAGGGTGAGACCCAGTACTTC
CASSQGRSQGETQYF
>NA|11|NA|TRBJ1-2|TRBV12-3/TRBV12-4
TGTGCCAGCAGCAGCGGACCCAGCTACACCTTC
CASSSGPSYTF